This T cell receptor (beta chain) emerged from a study of T cells in severe cutaneous drug reactions. The donors had carbamazepine-induced Stevens-Johnson syndrome or toxic epidermal necrolysis. General study findings and limits: One public TCRbeta CDR3 appeared in all seven blister samples, averaging approximately 14%.

Details on this clonotype: Its matching antigen is unknown.

This CDR3 is 14 amino acids long. The germline CDR1 and CDR2 sequences are KGHSH and LQKENI. Bulk and single-cell libraries used iRepertoire multiplex PCR with TCR subtype-specific primers. Multiplex PCR targeting V, D and J genes made bulk TCR beta libraries. Reprocessing the multiplex PCR reads, TCRdb reports a single entry for every CDR3 protein and omits DNA. The sample's table shows over 20,000 distinct CDR3 sequences. The chain couples TRBV18 to TRBJ1-6; TCRdb's D gene call, TRBD1, goes unchecked for lack of DNA. Source material: PBMCs. The clonotype originates from a human donor with toxic epidermal necrolysis, a severe cutaneous drug reaction. The CDR3 loop reads CATKTGTPDSPLHF.